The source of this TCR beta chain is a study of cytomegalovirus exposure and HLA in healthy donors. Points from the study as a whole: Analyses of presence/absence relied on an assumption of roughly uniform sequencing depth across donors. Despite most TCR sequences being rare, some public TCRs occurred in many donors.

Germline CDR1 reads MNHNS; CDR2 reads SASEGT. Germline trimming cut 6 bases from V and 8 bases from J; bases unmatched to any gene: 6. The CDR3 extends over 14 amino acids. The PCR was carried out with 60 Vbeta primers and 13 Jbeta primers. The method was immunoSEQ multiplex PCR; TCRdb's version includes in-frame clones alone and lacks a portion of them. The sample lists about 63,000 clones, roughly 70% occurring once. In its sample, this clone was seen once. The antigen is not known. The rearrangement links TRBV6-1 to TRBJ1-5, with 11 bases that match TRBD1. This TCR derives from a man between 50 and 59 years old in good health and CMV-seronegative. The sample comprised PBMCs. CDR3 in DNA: TGTGCCAGCAGCGGGGGACAGGGGGTGAAGCCCCAGCATTTT. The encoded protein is CASSGGQGVKPQHF.